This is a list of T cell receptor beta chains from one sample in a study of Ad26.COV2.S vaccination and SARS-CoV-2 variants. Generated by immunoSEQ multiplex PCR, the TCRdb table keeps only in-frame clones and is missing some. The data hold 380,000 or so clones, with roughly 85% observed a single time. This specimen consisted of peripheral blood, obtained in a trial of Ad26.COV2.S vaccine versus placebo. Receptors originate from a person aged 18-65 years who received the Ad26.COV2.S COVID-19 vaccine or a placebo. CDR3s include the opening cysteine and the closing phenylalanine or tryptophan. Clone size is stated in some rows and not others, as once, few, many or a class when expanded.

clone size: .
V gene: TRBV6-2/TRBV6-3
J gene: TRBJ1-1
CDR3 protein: CASSYGTGTIF

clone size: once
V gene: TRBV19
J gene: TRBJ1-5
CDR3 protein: CASSMWGPQGNQPQHF

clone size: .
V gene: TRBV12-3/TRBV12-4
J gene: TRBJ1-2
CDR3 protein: CASSGQLNYGYTF

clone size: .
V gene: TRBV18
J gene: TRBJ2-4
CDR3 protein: CASSPRSGAKNIQYF

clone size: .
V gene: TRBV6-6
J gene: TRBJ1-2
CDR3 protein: CASRPPGGRGDYGYTF

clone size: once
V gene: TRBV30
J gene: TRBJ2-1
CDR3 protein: CALGTYNEQFF

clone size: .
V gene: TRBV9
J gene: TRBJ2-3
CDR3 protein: CASSVLGNTDTQYF

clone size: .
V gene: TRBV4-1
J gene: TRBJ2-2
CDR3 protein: CASSLIAGAGELFF

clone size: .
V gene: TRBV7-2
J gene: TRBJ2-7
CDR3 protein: CASSLSPVPGSTYEQYF

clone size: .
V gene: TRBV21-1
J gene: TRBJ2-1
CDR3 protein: CASIASAGLVNEQFF

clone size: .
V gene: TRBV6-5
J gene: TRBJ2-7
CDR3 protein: CASSRDVSSYEQYF

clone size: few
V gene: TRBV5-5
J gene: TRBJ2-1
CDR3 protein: CASSSPGGRNNEQFF

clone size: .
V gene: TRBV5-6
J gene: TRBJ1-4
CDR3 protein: CASSFWDRGMEKLFF

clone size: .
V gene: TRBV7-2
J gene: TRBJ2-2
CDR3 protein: CASSRGGGTNTGELFF

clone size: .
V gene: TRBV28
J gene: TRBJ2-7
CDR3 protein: CASRPGGRNEQYF

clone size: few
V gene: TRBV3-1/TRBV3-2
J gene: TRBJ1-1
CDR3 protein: CASQGYTEAFF

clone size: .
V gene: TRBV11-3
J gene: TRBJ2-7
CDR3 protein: CASSSLAGVGEQYF

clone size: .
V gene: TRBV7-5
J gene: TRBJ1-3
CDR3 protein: CARSLEIGCSGNTIYF

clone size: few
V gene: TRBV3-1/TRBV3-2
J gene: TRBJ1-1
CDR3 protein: CASSPRVNTEAFF

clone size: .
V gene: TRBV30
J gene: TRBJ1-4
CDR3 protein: CAWSASGLPREKLFF

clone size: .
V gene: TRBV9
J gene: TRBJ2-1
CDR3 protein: CASSVGLSSYNEQFF

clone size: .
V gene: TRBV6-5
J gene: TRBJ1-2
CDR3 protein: CASSYETGRSYGYTF

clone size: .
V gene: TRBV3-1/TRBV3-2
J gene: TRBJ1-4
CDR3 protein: CASSFGQGEKLFF

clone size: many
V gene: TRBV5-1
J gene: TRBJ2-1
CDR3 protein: CASSGRTSVYNEQFF

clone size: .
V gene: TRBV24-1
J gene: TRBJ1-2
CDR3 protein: CATSDLVYGYTF

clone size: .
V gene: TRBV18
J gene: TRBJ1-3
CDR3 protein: CASSADRGAGNTIYF

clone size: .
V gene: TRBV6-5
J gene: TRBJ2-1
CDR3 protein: CASSYSRLAGDGEQFF

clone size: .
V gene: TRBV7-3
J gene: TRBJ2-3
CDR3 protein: CASSSTVSTDTQYF

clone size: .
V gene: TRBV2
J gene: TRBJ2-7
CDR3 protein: CASSEVGNEQYF

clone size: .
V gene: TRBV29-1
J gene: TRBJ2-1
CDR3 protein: CSVEGDSRFHEQFF

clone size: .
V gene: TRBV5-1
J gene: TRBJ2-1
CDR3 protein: CASSLAPPTYNEQFF

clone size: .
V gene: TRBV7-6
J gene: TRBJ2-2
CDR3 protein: CASSAILLAGGNTGELFF

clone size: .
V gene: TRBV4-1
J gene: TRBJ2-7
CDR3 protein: CASSPYTGLFSYEQYF

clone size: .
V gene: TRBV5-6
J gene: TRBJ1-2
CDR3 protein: CASSFGVRYTF

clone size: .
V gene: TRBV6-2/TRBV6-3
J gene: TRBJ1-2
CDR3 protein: CASSYGRSNYGYTF

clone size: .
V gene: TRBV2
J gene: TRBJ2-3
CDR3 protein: CASIKRGPGDTQYF

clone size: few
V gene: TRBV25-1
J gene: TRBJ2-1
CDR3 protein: CASRGFNARGIHNEQFF

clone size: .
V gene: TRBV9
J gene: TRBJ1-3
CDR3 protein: CASSVQGYSGNTIYF

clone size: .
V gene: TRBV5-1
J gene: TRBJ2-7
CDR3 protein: CASSLAPGQGNEQYF

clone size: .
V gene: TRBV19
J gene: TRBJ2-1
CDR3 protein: CASSKGLVYENEQFF

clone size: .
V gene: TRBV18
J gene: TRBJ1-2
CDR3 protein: CASSPAVGDYGYTF

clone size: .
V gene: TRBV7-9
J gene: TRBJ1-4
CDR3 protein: CASSRRQGGEKLFF

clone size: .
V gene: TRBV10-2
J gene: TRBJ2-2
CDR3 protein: CASLPGAPDTGELFF

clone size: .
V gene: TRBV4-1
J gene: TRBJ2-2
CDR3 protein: CASSPGVADTGELFF

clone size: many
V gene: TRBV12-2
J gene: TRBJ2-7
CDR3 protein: CASRLEVEGGNEQYF

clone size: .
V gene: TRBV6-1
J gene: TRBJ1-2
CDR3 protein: CASSETFGTAYGYTF

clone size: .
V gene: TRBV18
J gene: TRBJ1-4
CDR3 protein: CASYTGGEEKLFF

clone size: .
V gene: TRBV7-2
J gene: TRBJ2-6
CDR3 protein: CASSLGGLNSGANVLTF